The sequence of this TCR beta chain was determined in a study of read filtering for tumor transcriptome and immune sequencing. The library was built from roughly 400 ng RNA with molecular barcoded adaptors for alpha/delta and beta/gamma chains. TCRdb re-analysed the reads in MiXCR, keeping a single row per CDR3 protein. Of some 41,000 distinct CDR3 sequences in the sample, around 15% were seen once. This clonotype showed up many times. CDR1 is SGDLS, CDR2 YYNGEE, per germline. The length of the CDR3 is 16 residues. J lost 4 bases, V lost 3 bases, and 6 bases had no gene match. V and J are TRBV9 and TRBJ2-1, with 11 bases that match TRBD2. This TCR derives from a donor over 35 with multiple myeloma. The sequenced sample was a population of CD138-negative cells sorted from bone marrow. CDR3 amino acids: CASSATLAGEYNEQFF. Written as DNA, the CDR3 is TGTGCCAGCAGCGCAACACTAGCGGGAGAGTACAATGAGCAGTTCTTC. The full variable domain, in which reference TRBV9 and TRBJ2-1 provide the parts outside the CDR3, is DSGVTQTPKHLITATGQRVTLRCSPRSGDLSVYWYQQSLDQGLQFLIQYYNGEERAKGNILERFSAQQFPDLHSELNLSSLELGDSALYFCASSATLAGEYNEQFFGPGTRLTVL.